The source of this TCR beta chain is a study of blood T cells in healthy people across ages. The second PCR ran about 6 to 11 cycles with a sample-barcoded 5' primer and J-beta primers. TCRdb called the 5' RACE reads again in MiXCR, with one record for every CDR3 protein. The repertoire consists of some 760,000 distinct CDR3 sequences, with 20% to 25% occurring once and the leading ten covering roughly 9%. V lost 8 bases, J lost 3 bases, and 11 bases lay in between. The CDR3 spans 13 residues. CDR1 SGHVS and CDR2 FNYEAQ come from the germline V gene. The same sample was also studied in work on T cells of mothers and their children.

This chain connects TRBV7-6 to TRBJ1-3; no clear D. The sample was blood. This TCR derives from a boy aged 5-17 years in good health. In DNA form, the CDR3 reads TGTGCCAGCGCAGAGTTTGGTGGAAACACCATATATTTT. Translation gives CASAEFGGNTIYF.